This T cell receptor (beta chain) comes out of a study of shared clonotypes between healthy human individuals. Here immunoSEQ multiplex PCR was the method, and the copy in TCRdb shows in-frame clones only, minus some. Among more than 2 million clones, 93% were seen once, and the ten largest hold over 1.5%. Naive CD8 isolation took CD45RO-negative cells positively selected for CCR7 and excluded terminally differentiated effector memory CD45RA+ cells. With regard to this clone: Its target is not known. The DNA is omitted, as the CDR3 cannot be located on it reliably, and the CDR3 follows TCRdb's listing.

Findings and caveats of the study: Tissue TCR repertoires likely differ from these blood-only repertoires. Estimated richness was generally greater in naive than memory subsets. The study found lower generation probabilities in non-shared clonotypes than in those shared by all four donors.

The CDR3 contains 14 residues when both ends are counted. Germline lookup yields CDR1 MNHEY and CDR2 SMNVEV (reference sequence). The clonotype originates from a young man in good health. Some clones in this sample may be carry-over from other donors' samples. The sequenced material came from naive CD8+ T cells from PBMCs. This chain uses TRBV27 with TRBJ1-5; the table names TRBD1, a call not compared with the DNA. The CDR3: CASRVGQGARGEHF.